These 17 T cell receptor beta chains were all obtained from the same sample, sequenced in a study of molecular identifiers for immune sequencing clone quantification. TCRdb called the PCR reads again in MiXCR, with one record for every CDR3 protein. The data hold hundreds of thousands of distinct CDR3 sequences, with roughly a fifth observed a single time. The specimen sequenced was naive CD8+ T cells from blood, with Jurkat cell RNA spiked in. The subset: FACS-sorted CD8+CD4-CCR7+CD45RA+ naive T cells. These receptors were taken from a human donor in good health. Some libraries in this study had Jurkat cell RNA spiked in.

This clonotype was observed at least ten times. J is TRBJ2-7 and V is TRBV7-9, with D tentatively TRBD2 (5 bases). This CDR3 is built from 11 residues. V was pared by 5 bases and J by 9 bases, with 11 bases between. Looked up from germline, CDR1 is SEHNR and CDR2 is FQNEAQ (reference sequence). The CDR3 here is CASSPDSMQYF. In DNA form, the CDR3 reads TGTGCCAGCAGCCCGGACTCGATGCAGTACTTC.

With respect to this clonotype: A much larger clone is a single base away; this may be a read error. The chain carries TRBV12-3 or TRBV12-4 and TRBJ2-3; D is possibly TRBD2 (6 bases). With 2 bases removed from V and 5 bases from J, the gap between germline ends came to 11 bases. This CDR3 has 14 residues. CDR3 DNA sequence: TGTGCCAGCAGTTTAACTAGCAAGATAGATACGCAGTATTTT. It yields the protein CASSLTSKIDTQYF.

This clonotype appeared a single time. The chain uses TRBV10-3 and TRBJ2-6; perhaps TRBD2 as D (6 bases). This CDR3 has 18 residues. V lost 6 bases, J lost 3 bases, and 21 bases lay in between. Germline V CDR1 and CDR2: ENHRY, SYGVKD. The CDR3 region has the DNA TGTGCCATCAGCCCAGCGGGCTCTCTAATAGGTGGGGCCAACGTCCTGACTTTC. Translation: CAISPAGSLIGGANVLTF.

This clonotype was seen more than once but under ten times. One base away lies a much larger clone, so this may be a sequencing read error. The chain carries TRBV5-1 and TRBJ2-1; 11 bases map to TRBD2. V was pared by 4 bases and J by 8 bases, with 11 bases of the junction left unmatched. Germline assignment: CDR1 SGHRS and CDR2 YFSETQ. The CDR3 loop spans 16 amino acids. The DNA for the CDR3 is TGCGCCAGCAGCAGAAGTAGCGGGGGGGCCCTTGATGAGCAGTTCTTC. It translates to CASSRSSGGALDEQFF.

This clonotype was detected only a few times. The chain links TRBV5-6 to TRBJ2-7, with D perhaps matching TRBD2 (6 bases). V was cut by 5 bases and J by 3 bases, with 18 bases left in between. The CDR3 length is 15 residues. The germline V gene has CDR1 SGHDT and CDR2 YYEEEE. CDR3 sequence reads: CASSLRRGLNYEQYF. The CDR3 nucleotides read TGTGCCAGCAGTCTCCGGCGGGGACTGAACTACGAGCAGTACTTC.

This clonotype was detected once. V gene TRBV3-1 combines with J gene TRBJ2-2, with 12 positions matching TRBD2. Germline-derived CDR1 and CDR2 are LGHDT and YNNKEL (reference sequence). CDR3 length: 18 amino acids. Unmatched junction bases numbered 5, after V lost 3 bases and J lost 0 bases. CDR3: CASSQTSGRFANTGELFF. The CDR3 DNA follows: TGTGCCAGCAGCCAGACTAGCGGGAGATTCGCGAACACCGGGGAGCTGTTTTTT.

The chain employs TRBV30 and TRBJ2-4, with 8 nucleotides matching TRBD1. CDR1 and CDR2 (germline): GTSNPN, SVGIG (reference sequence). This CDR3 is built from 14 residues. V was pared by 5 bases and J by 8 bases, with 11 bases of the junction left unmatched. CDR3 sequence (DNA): TGTGCCTGGGCCCCCAGGACAGGGTTTGACATTCAGTACTTC. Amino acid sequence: CAWAPRTGFDIQYF. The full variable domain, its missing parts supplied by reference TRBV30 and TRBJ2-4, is SQTIHQWPATLVQPVGSPLSLECTVEGTSNPNLYWYRQAAGRGLQLLFYSVGIGQISSEVPQNLSASRPQDRQFILSSKKLLLSDSGFYLCAWAPRTGFDIQYFGAGTRLSVL.

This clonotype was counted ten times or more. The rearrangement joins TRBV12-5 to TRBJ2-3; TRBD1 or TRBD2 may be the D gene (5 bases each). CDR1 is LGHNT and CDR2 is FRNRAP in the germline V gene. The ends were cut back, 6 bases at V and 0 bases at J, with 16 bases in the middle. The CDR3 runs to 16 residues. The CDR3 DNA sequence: TGTGCTAGTGGAAGCCCCGGGACGACTAGCACAGATACGCAGTATTTT. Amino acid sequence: CASGSPGTTSTDTQYF. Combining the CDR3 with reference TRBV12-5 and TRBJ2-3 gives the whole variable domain DARVTQTPRHKVTEMGQEVTMRCQPILGHNTVFWYRQTMMQGLELLAYFRNRAPLDDSGMPKDRFSAEMPDATLATLKIQPSEPRDSAVYFCASGSPGTTSTDTQYFGPGTRLTVL.

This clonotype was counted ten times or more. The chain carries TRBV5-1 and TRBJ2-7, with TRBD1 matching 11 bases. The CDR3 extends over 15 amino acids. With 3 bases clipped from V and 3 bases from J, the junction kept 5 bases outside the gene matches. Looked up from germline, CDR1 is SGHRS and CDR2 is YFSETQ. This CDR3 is CASSSWGTGGYEQYF. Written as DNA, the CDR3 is TGCGCCAGCAGCTCATGGGGGACAGGGGGCTACGAGCAGTACTTC.

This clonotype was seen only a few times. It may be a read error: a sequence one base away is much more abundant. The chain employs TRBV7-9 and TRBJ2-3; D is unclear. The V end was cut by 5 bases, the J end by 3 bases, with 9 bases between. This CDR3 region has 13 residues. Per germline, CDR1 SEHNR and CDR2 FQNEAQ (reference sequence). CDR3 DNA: TGTGCCAGCAGCCCGAAATCGACAGATACGCAGTATTTT. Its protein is CASSPKSTDTQYF.

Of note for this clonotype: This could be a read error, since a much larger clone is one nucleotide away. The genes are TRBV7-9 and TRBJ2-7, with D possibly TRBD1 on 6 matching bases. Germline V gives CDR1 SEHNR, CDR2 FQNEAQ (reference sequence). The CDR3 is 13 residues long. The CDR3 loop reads CASTGDNTYEQHF. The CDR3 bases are TGTGCCAGCACCGGGGACAACACCTACGAGCAGCACTTC. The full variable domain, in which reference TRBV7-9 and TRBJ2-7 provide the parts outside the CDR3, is DTGVSQNPRHKITKRGQNVTFRCDPISEHNRLYWYRQTLGQGPEFLTYFQNEAQLEKSRLLSDRFSAERPKGSFSTLEIQRTEQGDSAMYLCASTGDNTYEQHFGPGTRLTVT.

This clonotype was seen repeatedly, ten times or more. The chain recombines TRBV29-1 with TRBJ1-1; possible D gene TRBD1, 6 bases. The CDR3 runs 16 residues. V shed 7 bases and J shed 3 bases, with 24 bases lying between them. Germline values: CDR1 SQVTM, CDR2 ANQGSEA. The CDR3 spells CSAGGAGGPTDTEAFF. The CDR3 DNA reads TGCAGCGCCGGGGGCGCCGGGGGACCTACGGACACTGAAGCTTTCTTT.

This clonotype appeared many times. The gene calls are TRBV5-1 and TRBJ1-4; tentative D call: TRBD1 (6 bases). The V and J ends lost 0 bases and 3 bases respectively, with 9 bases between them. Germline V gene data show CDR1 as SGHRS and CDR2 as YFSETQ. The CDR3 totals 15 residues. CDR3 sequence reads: CASSLEGGPNEKLFF. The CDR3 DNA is TGCGCCAGCAGCTTGGAAGGGGGACCTAATGAAAAACTGTTTTTT. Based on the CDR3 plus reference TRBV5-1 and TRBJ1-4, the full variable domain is KAGVTQTPRYLIKTRGQQVTLSCSPISGHRSVSWYQQTPGQGLQFLFEYFSETQRNKGNFPGRFSGRQFSNSRSEMNVSTLELGDSALYLCASSLEGGPNEKLFFGSGTQLSVL.

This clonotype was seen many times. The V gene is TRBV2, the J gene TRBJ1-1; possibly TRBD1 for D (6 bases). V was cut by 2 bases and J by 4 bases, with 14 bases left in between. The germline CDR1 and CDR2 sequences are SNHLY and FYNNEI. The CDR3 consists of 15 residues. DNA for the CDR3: TGTGCCAGCAGTGAATTCCGGGACAAGCTCACTGAAGCTTTCTTT. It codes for CASSEFRDKLTEAFF.

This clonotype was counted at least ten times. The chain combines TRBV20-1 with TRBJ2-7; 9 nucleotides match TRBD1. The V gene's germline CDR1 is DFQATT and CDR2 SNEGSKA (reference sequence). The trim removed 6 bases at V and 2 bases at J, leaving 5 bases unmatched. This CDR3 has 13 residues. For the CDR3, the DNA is TGCAGTGCATCGGGACAGGGTGCCTACGAGCAGTACTTC. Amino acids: CSASGQGAYEQYF.

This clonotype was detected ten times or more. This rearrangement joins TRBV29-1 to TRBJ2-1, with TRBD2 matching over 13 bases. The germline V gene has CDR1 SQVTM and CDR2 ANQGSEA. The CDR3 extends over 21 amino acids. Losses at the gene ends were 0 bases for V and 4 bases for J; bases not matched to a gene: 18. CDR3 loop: CSVEDRALTSGGAGSYNEQFF. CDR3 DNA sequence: TGCAGCGTTGAAGATCGGGCTCTTACTAGCGGGGGGGCCGGGTCGTACAATGAGCAGTTCTTC.

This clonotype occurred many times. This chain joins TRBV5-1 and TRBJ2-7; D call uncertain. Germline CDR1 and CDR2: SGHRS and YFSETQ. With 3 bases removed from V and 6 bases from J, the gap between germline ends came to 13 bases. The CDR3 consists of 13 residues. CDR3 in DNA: TGCGCCAGCAGCTCCGATATGTCCGGCGAGCAGTACTTC. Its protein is CASSSDMSGEQYF.